A single TCR beta chain is shown here with its context. Its target is unknown. Method: immunoSEQ multiplex PCR; TCRdb's copy keeps in-frame clones and lacks some. The sample holds about 35,000 clones, around 80% seen once. This sample is drawn from a study of OX40 agonist ivuxolimab in advanced cancers. Study information: There were three patients with partial responses, one having hepatocellular carcinoma and two cutaneous melanoma.

Whole-study results and caveats: At doses 0.1 to 3.0 mg/kg, CD4+ and CD8+ clones expanded.

The source was CD4+ or CD8+ T cells sorted from blood, collected in a trial of the OX40 agonist ivuxolimab. This TCR came from an adult with an advanced solid tumor such as melanoma, head and neck, liver or kidney cancer.

CDR3 loop: CASNKDRSDTEAFF. CDR3 in DNA: TGTGCCAGCAACAAGGACAGGTCCGACACTGAAGCTTTCTTT. V usage is TRBV19 and J usage is TRBJ1-1; the match to TRBD1 covers 7 bases. The ends lost 9 bases at V and 3 bases at J; junction bases unmatched: 10. CDR3 length equals 14 residues. Germline assignment: CDR1 LNHDA and CDR2 SQIVND (reference sequence).